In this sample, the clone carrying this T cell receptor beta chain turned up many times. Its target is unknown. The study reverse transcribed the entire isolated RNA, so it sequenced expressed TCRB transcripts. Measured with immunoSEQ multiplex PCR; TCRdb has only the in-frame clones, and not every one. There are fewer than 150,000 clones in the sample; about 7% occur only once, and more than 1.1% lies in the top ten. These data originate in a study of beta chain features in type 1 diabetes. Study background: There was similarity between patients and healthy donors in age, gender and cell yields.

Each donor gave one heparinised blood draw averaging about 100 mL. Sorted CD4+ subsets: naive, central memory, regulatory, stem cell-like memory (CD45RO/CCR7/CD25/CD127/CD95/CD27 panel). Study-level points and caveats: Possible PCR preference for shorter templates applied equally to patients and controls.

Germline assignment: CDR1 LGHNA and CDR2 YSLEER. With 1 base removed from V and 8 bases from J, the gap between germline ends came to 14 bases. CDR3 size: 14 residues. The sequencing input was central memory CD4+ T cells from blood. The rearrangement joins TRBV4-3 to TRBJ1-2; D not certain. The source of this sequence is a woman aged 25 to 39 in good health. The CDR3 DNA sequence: TGCGCCAGCAGCCAAGGACAAACCTCCGACGGCTACACCTTC. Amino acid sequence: CASSQGQTSDGYTF.